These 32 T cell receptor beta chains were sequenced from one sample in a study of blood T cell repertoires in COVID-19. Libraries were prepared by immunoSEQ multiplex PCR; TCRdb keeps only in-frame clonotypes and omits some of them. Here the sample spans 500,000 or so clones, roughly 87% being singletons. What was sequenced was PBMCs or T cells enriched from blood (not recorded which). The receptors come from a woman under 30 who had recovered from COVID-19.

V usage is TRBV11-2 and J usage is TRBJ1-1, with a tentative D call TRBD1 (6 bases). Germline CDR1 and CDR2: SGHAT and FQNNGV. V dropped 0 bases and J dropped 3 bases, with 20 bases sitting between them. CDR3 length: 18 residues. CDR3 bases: TGTGCCAGCAGCTTAGATGGGTTTAGGGGGGGCTCGGACACTGAAGCTTTCTTT. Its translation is CASSLDGFRGGSDTEAFF.

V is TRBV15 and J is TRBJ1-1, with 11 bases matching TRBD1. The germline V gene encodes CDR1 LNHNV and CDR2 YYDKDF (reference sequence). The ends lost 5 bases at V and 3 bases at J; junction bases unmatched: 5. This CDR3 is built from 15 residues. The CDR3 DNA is TGTGCCACCAGCCAGCGGACAGGGGGCTACACTGAAGCTTTCTTT. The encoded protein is CATSQRTGGYTEAFF.

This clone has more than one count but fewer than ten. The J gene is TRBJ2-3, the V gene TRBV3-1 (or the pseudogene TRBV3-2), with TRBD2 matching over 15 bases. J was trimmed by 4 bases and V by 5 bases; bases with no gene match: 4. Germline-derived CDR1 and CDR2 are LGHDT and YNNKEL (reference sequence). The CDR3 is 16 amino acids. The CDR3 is CASSSRTSGGADTQYF. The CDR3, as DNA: TGTGCCAGCAGCTCCAGGACTAGCGGGGGGGCAGATACGCAGTATTTT.

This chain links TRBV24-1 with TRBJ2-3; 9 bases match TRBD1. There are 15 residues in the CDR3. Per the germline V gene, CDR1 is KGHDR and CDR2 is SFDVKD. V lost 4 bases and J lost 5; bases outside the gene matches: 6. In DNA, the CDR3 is TGTGCCACCAGTGACCGGGACAGGGCGGTAGATACGCAGTATTTT. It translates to CATSDRDRAVDTQYF.

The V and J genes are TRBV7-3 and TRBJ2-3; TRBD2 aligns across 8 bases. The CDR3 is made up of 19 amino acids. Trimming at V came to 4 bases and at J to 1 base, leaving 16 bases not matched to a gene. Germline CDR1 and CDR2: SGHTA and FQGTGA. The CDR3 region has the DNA TGTGCCAGCAGCTCGGGAGTTATTACCAGCGGGGGTGGCACAGATACGCAGTATTTT. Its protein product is CASSSGVITSGGGTDTQYF.

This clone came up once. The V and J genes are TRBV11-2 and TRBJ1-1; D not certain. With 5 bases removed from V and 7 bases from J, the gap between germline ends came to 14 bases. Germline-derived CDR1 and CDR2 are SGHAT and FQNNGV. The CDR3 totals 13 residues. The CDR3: CASSHGTAGEAFF. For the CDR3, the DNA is TGTGCCAGCAGCCATGGCACGGCGGGTGAAGCTTTCTTT.

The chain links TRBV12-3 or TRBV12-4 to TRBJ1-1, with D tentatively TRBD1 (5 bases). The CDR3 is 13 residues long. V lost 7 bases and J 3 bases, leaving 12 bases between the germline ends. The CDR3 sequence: CASTPDRYTEAFF. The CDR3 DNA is TGTGCCAGCACCCCTGACAGATACACTGAAGCTTTCTTT.

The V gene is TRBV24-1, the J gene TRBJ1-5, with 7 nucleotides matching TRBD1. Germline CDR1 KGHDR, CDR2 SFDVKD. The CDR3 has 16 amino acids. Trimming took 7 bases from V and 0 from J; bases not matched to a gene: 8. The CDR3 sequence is CATSPGGSYSNQPQHF. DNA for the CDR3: TGTGCCACCAGCCCAGGGGGGAGCTATAGCAATCAGCCCCAGCATTTT.

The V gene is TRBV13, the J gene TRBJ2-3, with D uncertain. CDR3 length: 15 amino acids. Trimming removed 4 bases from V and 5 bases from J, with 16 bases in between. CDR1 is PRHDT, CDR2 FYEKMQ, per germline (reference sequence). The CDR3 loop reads CASSSATGSIDTQYF. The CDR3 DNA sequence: TGTGCCAGCAGCTCGGCCACCGGGTCGATAGATACGCAGTATTTT.

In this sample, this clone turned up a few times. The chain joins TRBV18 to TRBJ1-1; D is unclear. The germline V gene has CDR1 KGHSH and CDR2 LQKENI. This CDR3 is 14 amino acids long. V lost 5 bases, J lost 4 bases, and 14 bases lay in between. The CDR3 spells CASSAQAEGTEAFF. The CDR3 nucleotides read TGTGCCAGCTCAGCCCAGGCGGAGGGCACTGAAGCTTTCTTT.

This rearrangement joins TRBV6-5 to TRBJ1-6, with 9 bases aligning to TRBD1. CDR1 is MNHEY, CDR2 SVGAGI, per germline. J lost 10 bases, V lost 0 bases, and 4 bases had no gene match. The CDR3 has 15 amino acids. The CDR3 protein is CASSYSTGGRSPLHF. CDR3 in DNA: TGTGCCAGCAGTTACTCGACAGGGGGGAGGTCACCCCTCCACTTT.

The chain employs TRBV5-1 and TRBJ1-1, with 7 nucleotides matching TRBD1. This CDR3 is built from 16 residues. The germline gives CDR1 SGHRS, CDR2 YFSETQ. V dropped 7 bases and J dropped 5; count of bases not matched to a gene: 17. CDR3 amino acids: CASRDGVINRGTEAFF. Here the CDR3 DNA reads TGCGCCAGCCGGGACGGGGTCATCAACAGGGGAACTGAAGCTTTCTTT.

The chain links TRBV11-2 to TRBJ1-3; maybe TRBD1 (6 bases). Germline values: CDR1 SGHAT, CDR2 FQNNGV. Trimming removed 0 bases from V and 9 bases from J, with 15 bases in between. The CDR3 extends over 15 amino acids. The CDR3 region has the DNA TGTGCCAGCAGCTTAGACCAGGGGTCCTTGGGCACCATATATTTT. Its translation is CASSLDQGSLGTIYF. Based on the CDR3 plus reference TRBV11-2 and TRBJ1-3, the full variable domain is EAGVAQSPRYKIIEKRQSVAFWCNPISGHATLYWYQQILGQGPKLLIQFQNNGVVDDSQLPKDRFSAERLKGVDSTLKIQPAKLEDSAVYLCASSLDQGSLGTIYFGEGSWLTVV.

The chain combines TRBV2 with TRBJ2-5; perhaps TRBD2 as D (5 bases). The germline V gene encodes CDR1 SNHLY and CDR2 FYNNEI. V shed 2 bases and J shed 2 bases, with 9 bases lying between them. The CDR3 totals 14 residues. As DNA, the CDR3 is TGTGCCAGCAGTGAAATCGGGGTTCAAGAGACCCAGTACTTC. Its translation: CASSEIGVQETQYF. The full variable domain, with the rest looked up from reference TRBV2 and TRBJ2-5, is EPEVTQTPSHQVTQMGQEVILRCVPISNHLYFYWYRQILGQKVEFLVSFYNNEISEKSEIFDDQFSVERPDGSNFTLKIRSTKLEDSAMYFCASSEIGVQETQYFGPGTRLLVL.

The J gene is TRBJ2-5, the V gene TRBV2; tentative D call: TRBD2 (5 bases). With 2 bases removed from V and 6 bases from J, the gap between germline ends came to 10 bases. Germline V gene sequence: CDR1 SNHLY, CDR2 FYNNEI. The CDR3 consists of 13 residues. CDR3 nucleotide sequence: TGTGCCAGCAGTGAATCACTAGTGCAGACCCAGTACTTC. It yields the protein CASSESLVQTQYF.

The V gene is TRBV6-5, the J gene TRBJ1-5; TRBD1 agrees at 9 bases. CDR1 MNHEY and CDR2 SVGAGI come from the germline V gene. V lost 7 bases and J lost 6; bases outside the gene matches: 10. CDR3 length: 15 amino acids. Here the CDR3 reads CASTGRDRAGQPQHF. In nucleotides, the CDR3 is TGTGCCAGCACCGGGAGGGACAGGGCCGGTCAGCCCCAGCATTTT.

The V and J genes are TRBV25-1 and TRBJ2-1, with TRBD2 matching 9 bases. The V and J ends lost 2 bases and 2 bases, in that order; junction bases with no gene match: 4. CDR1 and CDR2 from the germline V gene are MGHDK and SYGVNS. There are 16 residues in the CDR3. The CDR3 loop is CASSELSGGTYNEQFF. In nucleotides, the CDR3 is TGTGCCAGCAGTGAACTCAGCGGGGGGACCTACAATGAGCAGTTCTTC.

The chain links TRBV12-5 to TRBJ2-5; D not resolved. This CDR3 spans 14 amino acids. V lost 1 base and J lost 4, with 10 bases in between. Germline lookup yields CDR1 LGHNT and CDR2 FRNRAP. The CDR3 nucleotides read TGTGCTAGTGGTTTGGGGTCAGTTGGAGAGACCCAGTACTTC. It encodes CASGLGSVGETQYF.

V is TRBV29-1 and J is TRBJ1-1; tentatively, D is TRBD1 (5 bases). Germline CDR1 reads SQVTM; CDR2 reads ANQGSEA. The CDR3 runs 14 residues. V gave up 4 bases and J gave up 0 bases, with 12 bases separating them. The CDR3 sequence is CSVGRGGLNTEAFF. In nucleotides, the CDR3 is TGCAGCGTTGGCCGCGGGGGATTGAACACTGAAGCTTTCTTT.

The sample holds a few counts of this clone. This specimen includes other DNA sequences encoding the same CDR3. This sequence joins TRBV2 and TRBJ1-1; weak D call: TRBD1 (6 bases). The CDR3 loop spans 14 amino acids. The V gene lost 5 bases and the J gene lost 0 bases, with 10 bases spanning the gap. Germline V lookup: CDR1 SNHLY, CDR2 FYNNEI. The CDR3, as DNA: TGTGCCAGCAGTTTGGACAGCATGAACACTGAAGCTTTCTTT. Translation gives CASSLDSMNTEAFF.

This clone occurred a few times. For the CDR3, the DNA is TGTGCCTGGAGTGTTGGACAGGTTCCCACCGGGGAGCTGTTTTTT. Translation: CAWSVGQVPTGELFF. The rearrangement uses TRBV30 and TRBJ2-2; TRBD1 matches at 7 bases. V lost 0 bases and J lost 4; bases outside the gene matches: 5. The CDR3 has 15 amino acids. Germline V gene sequence: CDR1 GTSNPN, CDR2 SVGIG (reference sequence).

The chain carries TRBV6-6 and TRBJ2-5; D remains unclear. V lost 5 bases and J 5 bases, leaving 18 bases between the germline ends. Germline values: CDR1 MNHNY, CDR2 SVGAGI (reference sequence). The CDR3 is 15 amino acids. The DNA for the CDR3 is TGTGCCAGCAGTCCCCAACTAATTATGCAGGAGACCCAGTACTTC. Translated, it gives CASSPQLIMQETQYF.

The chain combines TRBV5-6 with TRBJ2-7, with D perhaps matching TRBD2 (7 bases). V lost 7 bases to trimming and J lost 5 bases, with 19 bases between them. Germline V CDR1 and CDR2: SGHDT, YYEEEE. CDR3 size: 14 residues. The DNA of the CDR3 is TGTGCCAGCGCCATGGCGGGGGCAGGGGACGAGCAGTACTTC. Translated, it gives CASAMAGAGDEQYF.

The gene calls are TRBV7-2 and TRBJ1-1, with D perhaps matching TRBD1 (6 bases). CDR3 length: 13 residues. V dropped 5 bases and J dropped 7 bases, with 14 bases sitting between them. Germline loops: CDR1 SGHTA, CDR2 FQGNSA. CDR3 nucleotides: TGTGCCAGCAGCGTTAAGACAGGAATTGAAGCTTTCTTT. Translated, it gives CASSVKTGIEAFF.

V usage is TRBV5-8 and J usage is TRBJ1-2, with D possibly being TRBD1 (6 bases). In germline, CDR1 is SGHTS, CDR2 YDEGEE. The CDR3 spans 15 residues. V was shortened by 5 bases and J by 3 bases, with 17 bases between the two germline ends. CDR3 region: CASSSGQTSDYGYTF. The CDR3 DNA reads TGTGCCAGCAGTTCGGGACAAACCAGTGACTATGGCTACACCTTC.

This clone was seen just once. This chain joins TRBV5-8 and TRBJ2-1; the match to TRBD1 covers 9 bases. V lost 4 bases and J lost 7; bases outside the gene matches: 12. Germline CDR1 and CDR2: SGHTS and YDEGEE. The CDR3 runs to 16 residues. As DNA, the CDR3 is TGTGCCAGCAGCCAAGGACAGGGGAGGGTCAAGAATGAGCAGTTCTTC. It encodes CASSQGQGRVKNEQFF.

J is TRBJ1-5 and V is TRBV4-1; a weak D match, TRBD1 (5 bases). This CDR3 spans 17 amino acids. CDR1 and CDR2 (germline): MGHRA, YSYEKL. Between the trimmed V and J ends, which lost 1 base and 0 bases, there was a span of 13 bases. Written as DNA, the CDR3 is TGCGCCAGCAGCCAAGGATTGGGGCGGACTAGCAATCAGCCCCAGCATTTT. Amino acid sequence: CASSQGLGRTSNQPQHF.

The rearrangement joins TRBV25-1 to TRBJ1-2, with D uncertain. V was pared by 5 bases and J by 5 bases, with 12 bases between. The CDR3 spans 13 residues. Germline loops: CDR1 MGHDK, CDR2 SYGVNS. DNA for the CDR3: TGTGCCAGCAGTCCGGCAGGAGGGTATGGCTACACCTTC. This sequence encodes CASSPAGGYGYTF.

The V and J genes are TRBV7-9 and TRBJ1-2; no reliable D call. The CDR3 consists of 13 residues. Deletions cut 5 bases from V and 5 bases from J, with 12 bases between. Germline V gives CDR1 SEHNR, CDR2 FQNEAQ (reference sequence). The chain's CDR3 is CASSPPGMYGYTF. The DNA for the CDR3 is TGTGCCAGCAGCCCTCCCGGGATGTATGGCTACACCTTC.

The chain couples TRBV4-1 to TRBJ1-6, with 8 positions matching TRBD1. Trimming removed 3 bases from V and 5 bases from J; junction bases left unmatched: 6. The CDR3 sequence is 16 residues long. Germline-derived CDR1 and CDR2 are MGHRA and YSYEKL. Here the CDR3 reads CASSQGRGQDNSPLHF. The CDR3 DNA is TGCGCCAGCAGCCAGGGCAGGGGGCAAGATAATTCACCCCTCCACTTT.

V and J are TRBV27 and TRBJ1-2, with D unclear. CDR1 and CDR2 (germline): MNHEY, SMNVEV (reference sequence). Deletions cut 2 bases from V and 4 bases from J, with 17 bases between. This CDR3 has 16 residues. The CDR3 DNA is TGTGCCAGCAGTTTAGGTGTGGGCAGAGAACCCTATGGCTACACCTTC. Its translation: CASSLGVGREPYGYTF.

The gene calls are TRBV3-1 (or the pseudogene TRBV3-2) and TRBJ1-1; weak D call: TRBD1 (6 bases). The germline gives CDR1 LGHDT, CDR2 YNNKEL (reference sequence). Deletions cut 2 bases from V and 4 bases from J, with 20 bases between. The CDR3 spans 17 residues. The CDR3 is CASSQFGETGGPTEAFF. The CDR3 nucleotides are TGTGCCAGCAGCCAATTTGGTGAAACGGGGGGGCCCACTGAAGCTTTCTTT.